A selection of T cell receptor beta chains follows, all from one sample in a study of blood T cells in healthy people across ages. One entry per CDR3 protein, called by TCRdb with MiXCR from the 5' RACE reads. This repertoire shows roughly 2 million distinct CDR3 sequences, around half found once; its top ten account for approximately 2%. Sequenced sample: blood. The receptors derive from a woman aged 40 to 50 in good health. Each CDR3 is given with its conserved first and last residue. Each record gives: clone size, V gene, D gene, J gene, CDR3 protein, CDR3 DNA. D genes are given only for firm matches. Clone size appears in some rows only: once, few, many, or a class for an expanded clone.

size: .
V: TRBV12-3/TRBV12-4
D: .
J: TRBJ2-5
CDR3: CASSYPPGPRRETQYF
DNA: TGTGCCAGCAGTTATCCTCCGGGACCAAGAAGGGAGACCCAGTACTTC

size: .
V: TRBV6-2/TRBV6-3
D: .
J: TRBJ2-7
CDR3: CASSYGDGGRYEQYF
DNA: TGTGCCAGCAGTTACGGTGACGGGGGTAGGTACGAGCAGTACTTC

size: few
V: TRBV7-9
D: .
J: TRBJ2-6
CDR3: CASSLIGGVGANVLTF
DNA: TGTGCCAGCAGCTTAATCGGTGGAGTTGGGGCCAACGTCCTGACTTTC

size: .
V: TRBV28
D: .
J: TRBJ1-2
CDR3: CASKTNYGYTF
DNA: TGTGCCAGCAAGACAAACTATGGCTACACCTTC

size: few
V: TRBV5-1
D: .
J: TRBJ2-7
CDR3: CASSHDIGIYEQYF
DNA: TGCGCCAGCAGCCACGACATAGGGATCTACGAGCAGTACTTC

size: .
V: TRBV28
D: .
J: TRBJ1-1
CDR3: CASSSGTTEAFF
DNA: TGTGCCAGCAGCTCCGGGACCACTGAAGCTTTCTTT

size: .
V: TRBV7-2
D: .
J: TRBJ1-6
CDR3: CASSLTGTGYGSPLHF
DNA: TGTGCCAGCAGCCTCACCGGGACGGGGTACGGGTCACCCCTCCACTTT

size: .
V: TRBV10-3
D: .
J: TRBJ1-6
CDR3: CAISESSATYNSPLHF
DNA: TGTGCCATCAGTGAGTCCTCAGCAACTTATAATTCACCCCTCCACTTT

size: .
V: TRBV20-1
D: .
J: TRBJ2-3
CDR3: CSADRDYKFTDTQYF
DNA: TGCAGTGCTGACAGGGACTATAAGTTCACAGATACGCAGTATTTT

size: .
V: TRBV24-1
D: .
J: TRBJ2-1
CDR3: CATSDRWQGEQFF
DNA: TGTGCCACCAGTGACAGGTGGCAGGGTGAGCAGTTCTTC

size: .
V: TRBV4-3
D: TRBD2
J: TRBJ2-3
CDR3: CASSQVAGGQLNTQYF
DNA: TGCGCCAGCAGCCAAGTAGCGGGGGGGCAACTAAATACGCAGTATTTT

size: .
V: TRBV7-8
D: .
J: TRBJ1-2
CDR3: CASSLGGQGGDGYTF
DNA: TGTGCCAGCAGCTTAGGGGGCCAGGGTGGCGATGGCTACACCTTC

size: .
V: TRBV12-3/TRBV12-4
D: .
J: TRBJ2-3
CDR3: CANSFGHTSTDTQYF
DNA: TGTGCCAACAGTTTCGGACATACCAGCACAGATACGCAGTATTTT

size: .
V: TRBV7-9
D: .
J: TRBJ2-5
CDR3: CASNLHGQETQYF
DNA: TGTGCCAGCAACTTACACGGGCAGGAGACCCAGTACTTC

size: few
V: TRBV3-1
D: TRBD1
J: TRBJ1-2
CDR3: CASRRGQAYGYTF
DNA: TGTGCCAGCAGGAGAGGACAGGCCTATGGCTACACCTTC

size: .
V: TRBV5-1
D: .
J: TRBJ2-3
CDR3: CASSLVSQTDTQYF
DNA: TGCGCCAGCAGCTTGGTCTCACAAACAGATACGCAGTATTTT

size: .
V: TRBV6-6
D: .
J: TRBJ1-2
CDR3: CASSYPGGILLVGYTF
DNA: TGTGCCAGCAGTTACCCGGGGGGGATCTTACTGGTAGGCTACACCTTC

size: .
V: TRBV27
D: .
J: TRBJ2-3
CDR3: CASSLVSPGDWDTQYF
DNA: TGTGCCAGCAGTTTAGTTTCTCCGGGTGATTGGGATACGCAGTATTTT

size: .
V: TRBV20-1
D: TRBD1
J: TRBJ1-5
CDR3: CSAREDRGGNQPQHF
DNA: TGCAGTGCTAGAGAGGACAGGGGTGGCAATCAGCCCCAGCATTTT

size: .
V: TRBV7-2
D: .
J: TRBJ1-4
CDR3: CPSSLATRPNEKLFF
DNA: TGTCCCAGCAGCTTAGCGACGAGACCTAATGAAAAACTGTTTTTT

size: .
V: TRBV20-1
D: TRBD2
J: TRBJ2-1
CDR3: CSARGQRGGLNEQFF
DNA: TGCAGTGCTAGAGGTCAGCGGGGGGGCCTGAATGAGCAGTTCTTC

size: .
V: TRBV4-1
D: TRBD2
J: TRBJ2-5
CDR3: CASSQDPASGSGETQYF
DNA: TGCGCCAGCAGCCAAGATCCGGCTAGCGGCAGCGGGGAGACCCAGTACTTC

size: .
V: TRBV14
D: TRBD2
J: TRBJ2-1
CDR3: CASSHLVTLAGGNNEQFF
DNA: TGTGCCAGCAGCCACTTAGTGACTCTAGCGGGGGGTAATAATGAGCAGTTCTTC

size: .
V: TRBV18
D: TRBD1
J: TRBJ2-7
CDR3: CASSPTGQVTYEQYF
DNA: TGTGCCAGCTCCCCGACGGGACAGGTCACATACGAGCAGTACTTC

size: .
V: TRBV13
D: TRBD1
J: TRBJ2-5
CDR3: CASSLLASAGGSGETQYF
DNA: TGTGCCAGCAGCTTACTCGCCTCGGCAGGGGGCTCGGGAGAGACCCAGTACTTC

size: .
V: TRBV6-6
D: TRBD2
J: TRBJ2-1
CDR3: CACKLAGGHEQFF
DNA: TGTGCCTGCAAACTAGCGGGGGGGCATGAGCAGTTCTTC

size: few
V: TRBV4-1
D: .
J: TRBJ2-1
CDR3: CASSLISDLNNEQFF
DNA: TGCGCCAGCAGCCTCATCAGTGATCTGAACAATGAGCAGTTCTTC

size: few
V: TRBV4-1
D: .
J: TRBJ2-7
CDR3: CASSQDPNGEQYF
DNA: TGCGCCAGCAGCCAAGATCCGAATGGCGAGCAGTACTTC

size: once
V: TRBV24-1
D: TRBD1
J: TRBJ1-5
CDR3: CATSETGLRNQPQHF
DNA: TGTGCCACCAGTGAGACAGGGCTGAGGAATCAGCCCCAGCATTTT

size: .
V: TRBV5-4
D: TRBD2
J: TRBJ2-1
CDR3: CASSLIAGAPGEQFF
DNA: TGTGCCAGCAGCTTAATAGCGGGGGCCCCCGGTGAGCAGTTCTTC

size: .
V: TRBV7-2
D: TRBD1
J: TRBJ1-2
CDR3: CASRARGTGNYGYTF
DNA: TGTGCCAGCAGAGCTCGCGGGACAGGGAACTATGGCTACACCTTC

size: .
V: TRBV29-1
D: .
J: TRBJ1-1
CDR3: CSVVEGRVNTEAFF
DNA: TGCAGCGTTGTGGAGGGGAGAGTGAACACTGAAGCTTTCTTT

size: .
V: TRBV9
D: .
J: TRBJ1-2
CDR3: CASSVAPGYGYTF
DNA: TGTGCCAGCAGCGTAGCTCCAGGGTACGGCTACACCTTC

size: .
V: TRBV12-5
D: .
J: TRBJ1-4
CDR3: CASGLVKKGHPATNEKLFF
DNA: TGTGCTAGTGGTTTGGTAAAGAAGGGACACCCTGCAACTAATGAAAAACTGTTTTTT

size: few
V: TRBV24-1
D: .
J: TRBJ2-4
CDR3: CATSSPGTIQYF
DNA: TGTGCCACCAGTAGCCCCGGGACGATACAGTACTTC

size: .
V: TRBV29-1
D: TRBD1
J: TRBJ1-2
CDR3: CSVKPDRGLGYTF
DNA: TGCAGCGTCAAGCCAGACAGGGGGCTGGGCTACACCTTC

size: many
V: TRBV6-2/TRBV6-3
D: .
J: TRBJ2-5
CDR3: CASSRGPETQYF
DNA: TGTGCCAGCAGCCGGGGTCCAGAGACCCAGTACTTC

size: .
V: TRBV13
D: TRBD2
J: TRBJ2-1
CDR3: CASSSSGLARWNEQFF
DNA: TGTGCCAGCAGCTCTTCAGGACTAGCCCGATGGAATGAGCAGTTCTTC

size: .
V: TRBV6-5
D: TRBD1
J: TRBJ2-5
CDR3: CASSSGQAIQETQYF
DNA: TGTGCCAGCAGTTCGGGACAGGCTATCCAAGAGACCCAGTACTTC

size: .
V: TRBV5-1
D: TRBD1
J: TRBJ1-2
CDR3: CASSPTGGWGGYGYTF
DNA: TGCGCCAGCAGCCCGACAGGGGGCTGGGGAGGCTATGGCTACACCTTC

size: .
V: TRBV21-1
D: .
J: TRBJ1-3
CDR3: CASSPRAPRPGNTIYF
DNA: TGTGCCAGCAGCCCCAGGGCCCCAAGGCCTGGAAACACCATATATTTT